This T cell receptor (beta chain) was identified during a study of PD-1 blockade in classical Hodgkin lymphoma. The CDR3 covers 13 residues. V was clipped by 4 bases and J by 2 bases, with 9 bases between them. The V gene's germline CDR1 is MDHEN and CDR2 SYDVKM. Sequenced by immunoSEQ multiplex PCR; TCRdb stores in-frame clones only, minus some. The repertoire holds just over 14,000 clones, with 91% as singletons. Time point in this sample: newly diagnosed, previously untreated cHL patient sample. CD8+ T cell isolation from thawed PBMCs was performed by magnetic negative selection. Newly diagnosed, untreated classical Hodgkin lymphoma PBMCs provided comparison. Study outcomes and limitations: Repertoires differed for reasons still undefined, possibly disease activity or prior therapy. Compared with healthy donors, newly diagnosed patients reportedly showed lower baseline TCR diversity.

Concerning this clone: The antigen is unknown.

The TCR comes from a human donor with classical Hodgkin lymphoma. The material sequenced was CD8+ T cells from blood. The chain joins TRBV28 to TRBJ2-7; no firm D call. The CDR3 DNA is TGTGCCAGCAGTTCCAGGTCCCCCTACGAGCAGTACTTC. Its protein is CASSSRSPYEQYF.